This T cell receptor (beta chain) stems from a study of shared clonotypes between healthy human individuals. Study-level points and caveats: As a rule, naive subsets had a larger estimated richness than memory subsets.

This table comes from immunoSEQ multiplex PCR, and its TCRdb copy is limited to in-frame clones, with some not included. The table records some 1,400,000 clones, around 97% of them present only once. In germline, CDR1 is KGHSH, CDR2 LQKENI. V lost 1 base to trimming and J lost 4 bases, with 1 base between them. This CDR3 has 11 residues. For this clone: Its target is unknown. The sample carries other DNA sequences with the same CDR3.

The clonotype was recovered from a man aged 25 to 40 in good health. Sample: naive CD4+ T cells sorted from blood. Subset indicated: CD45RA+ positively selected. The rearrangement joins TRBV18 to TRBJ2-5; no clear D gene. CDR3 region: CASSPLETQYF. The CDR3 DNA is TGTGCCAGCTCACCACTAGAGACCCAGTACTTC. The full variable domain, rest sourced from reference TRBV18 and TRBJ2-5, is NAGVMQNPRHLVRRRGQEARLRCSPMKGHSHVYWYRQLPEEGLKFMVYLQKENIIDESGMPKERFSAEFPKEGPSILRIQQVVRGDSAAYFCASSPLETQYFGPGTRLLVL.